These 20 T cell receptor beta chains were all obtained from the same sample, sequenced in a study of glioma-infiltrating T cells. TCR alpha and beta CDR3 regions were amplified from RNA using iRepertoire nested multiplex PCR. TCRdb ran MiXCR on the multiplex PCR reads and lists one entry per CDR3 protein. The sample yields approximately 120,000 distinct CDR3 sequences, 25% to 30% seen once. The source material was glioma tissue, nonneoplastic brain tissue, or PBMCs (not recorded which). The receptors come from a human donor with low-grade glioma or glioblastoma, undergoing nonglioma brain surgery, or in good health (not recorded which).

Regarding this clonotype: This may be a read error, as it is one base from a much larger clone. This sequence joins TRBV19 and TRBJ2-3; 7 bases match TRBD1. Germline V lookup: CDR1 LNHDA, CDR2 SQIVND (reference sequence). With V trimmed by 7 bases and J by 2 bases, 6 bases remained unmatched. The CDR3 extends over 14 amino acids. The CDR3 is CASTLTGDTDTQYF. DNA for the CDR3: TGTGCCAGTACGCTCACAGGGGACACAGATACGCAGTATTTT.

Of note for this clonotype: A junction end diverges from the germline sequence, so it may reflect a read error. The chain uses TRBV6-1 and TRBJ2-1, with TRBD2 identical over 13 bases. This CDR3 region has 19 residues. From germline, CDR1 is MNHNS and CDR2 SASEGT. This chain's CDR3 is CVSSSLLAGGISSHNEQFF. The CDR3 bases are TGTGTCAGCAGTTCCCTACTAGCGGGAGGGATCTCCTCCCACAATGAGCAGTTCTTC.

This clonotype appeared many times. This chain joins TRBV6-9 and TRBJ1-5; 7 bases align to TRBD1. After removal of 4 bases from V and 0 bases from J, the junction contained 6 bases not matched to a gene. The CDR3 is 16 residues long. The germline V gene has CDR1 MNHGY and CDR2 SVAAGI. CDR3 protein: CASSSLDRFSNQPQHF. The CDR3 DNA sequence: TGTGCCAGCAGTTCACTGGACAGGTTTAGCAATCAGCCCCAGCATTTT.

In the case of this clonotype: Without the conserved terminal phenylalanine or tryptophan, this CDR3 likely stems from a read error. V is TRBV7-3 and J is TRBJ2-5, with TRBD1 as a possible D gene (6 bases). The CDR3 is 15 amino acids. Germline values: CDR1 SGHTA, CDR2 FQGTGA. The V end lost 4 bases, the J end lost 6 bases, and 18 bases lay between the germline ends. CDR3 sequence reads: CASSYQPGQTQTQYL. The CDR3 DNA follows: TGTGCCAGCAGCTACCAACCCGGACAGACGCAGACCCAGTACCTC.

As concerns this clonotype: A much bigger clone sits one base away, suggesting this may be a read error. The chain couples TRBV3-1 to TRBJ2-7, with 7 bases lining up with TRBD1. CDR3 length: 16 residues. Germline V lookup: CDR1 LGHDT, CDR2 YNNKEL (reference sequence). In DNA, the CDR3 is TGTGACAGCAGCCAAGACCCTCAGACAGGGTCCTACGAGCAGTACTTC. Translation gives CDSSQDPQTGSYEQYF.

This clonotype was counted many times. V usage is TRBV15 and J usage is TRBJ1-1, with D unresolved. V shed 8 bases and J shed 0 bases, with 16 bases lying between them. Germline V gene sequence: CDR1 LNHNV, CDR2 YYDKDF (reference sequence). The CDR3 covers 15 residues. CDR3 nucleotides: TGTGCCACCCACTTCAGGCGCTCCATGAACACTGAAGCTTTCTTT. It encodes CATHFRRSMNTEAFF. Drawing the rest from reference TRBV15 and TRBJ1-1, the complete variable domain is DAMVIQNPRYQVTQFGKPVTLSCSQTLNHNVMYWYQQKSSQAPKLLFHYYDKDFNNEADTPDNFQSRRPNTSFCFLDIRSPGLGDTAMYLCATHFRRSMNTEAFFGQGTRLTVV.

This clonotype was seen repeatedly, ten times or more. This sequence joins TRBV4-3 and TRBJ1-2; tentatively, D is TRBD1 (5 bases). Germline V CDR1 and CDR2: LGHNA, YSLEER. This CDR3 region has 14 residues. Trimming took 3 bases from V and 4 from J, leaving 12 bases between them. The CDR3 DNA sequence: TGCGCCAGCAGCCAGAGGGACGCTTCCTATGGCTACACCTTC. Translation gives CASSQRDASYGYTF.

This clonotype has at least ten counts. J is TRBJ2-5 and V is TRBV7-9; D might be TRBD2 (5 bases). The germline V gene encodes CDR1 SEHNR and CDR2 FQNEAQ (reference sequence). CDR3 length: 16 amino acids. V was cut by 5 bases and J by 4 bases, with 20 bases left in between. The CDR3 DNA is TGTGCCAGCAGCCCCCGGGCTAGCTCGTTTGGAGAGACCCAGTACTTC. It is translated as CASSPRASSFGETQYF.

This clonotype was detected only a few times. The V and J genes are TRBV19 and TRBJ2-2; TRBD1 aligns across 10 bases. The length of the CDR3 is 18 residues. V trimming: 0 bases; J trimming: 7 bases; junction bases outside the gene matches: 11. From germline, CDR1 is LNHDA and CDR2 SQIVND (reference sequence). The CDR3, as DNA: TGTGCCAGTAGTATAGATCAGGCGACAGGGGGCGCCGTCGGGGAGCTGTTTTTT. Residues: CASSIDQATGGAVGELFF.

About this clonotype itself: Because it lacks the conserved phenylalanine or tryptophan at the end, this CDR3 is likely a read error. Because the CDR3's place on the DNA is in doubt, the DNA is left out and the CDR3 is given as listed by TCRdb. The chain has TRBV28 and TRBJ1-2. Germline values: CDR1 MDHEN, CDR2 SYDVKM. The CDR3 comprises 12 residues, both ends counted. This chain's CDR3 is CASSHGDYGDTY.

This clonotype has ten or more counts. This rearrangement joins TRBV7-2 to TRBJ2-5; D remains ambiguous. The CDR3 is made up of 16 amino acids. V was clipped by 3 bases and J by 5 bases, with 19 bases between them. Germline CDR1 reads SGHTA; CDR2 reads FQGNSA. The CDR3 bases are TGTGCCAGCAGCTTGAGGACCTATCAAGCGAAGGAGACCCAGTACTTC. Encoded protein: CASSLRTYQAKETQYF.

This clonotype was recorded many times. The rearrangement links TRBV7-8 to TRBJ2-1; TRBD1 might be the D (5 bases). V lost 4 bases to trimming and J lost 4 bases, with 17 bases between them. Per the germline V gene, CDR1 is SGHVS and CDR2 is FQNEAQ. This CDR3 has 16 amino acids. CDR3 protein: CASSSTDSYLYNEQFF. DNA of the CDR3: TGTGCCAGCAGCTCGACAGACTCGTACCTTTACAATGAGCAGTTCTTC. The full variable domain, rest sourced from reference TRBV7-8 and TRBJ2-1, is GAGVSQSPRYKVAKRGQDVALRCDPISGHVSLFWYQQALGQGPEFLTYFQNEAQLDKSGLPSDRFFAERPEGSVSTLKIQRTQQEDSAVYLCASSSTDSYLYNEQFFGPGTRLTVL.

This clonotype has ten or more counts. V gene TRBV20-1 combines with J gene TRBJ1-5; D might be TRBD1 (5 bases). V was trimmed by 5 bases and J by 2 bases, leaving 7 bases between them. Germline assignment: CDR1 DFQATT and CDR2 SNEGSKA (reference sequence). The CDR3 is 12 amino acids. CDR3: CSAGGGNQPQHF. For the CDR3, the DNA is TGCAGTGCTGGGGGAGGCAATCAGCCCCAGCATTTT.

In this sample, this clonotype turned up many times. J is TRBJ2-1 and V is TRBV6-1, with 13 nucleotides matching TRBD2. V lost 5 bases, J lost 0 bases, and 10 bases stayed unmatched. The CDR3 runs to 19 residues. Looked up from germline, CDR1 is MNHNS and CDR2 is SASEGT. As DNA, the CDR3 is TGTGCCAGCAGTTCCCTACTAGCGGGAGGGATCTCCTCCTACAATGAGCAGTTCTTC. Translating it yields CASSSLLAGGISSYNEQFF.

This clonotype was observed at least ten times. The V call is TRBV6-1, the J call TRBJ2-7; D ambiguous. The CDR3 spans 11 residues. V was pared by 3 bases and J by 5 bases, with 5 bases between. Germline V CDR1 and CDR2: MNHNS, SASEGT. The CDR3 DNA reads TGTGCCAGCAGTGATTTAAACGAGCAGTACTTC. Its protein product is CASSDLNEQYF.

This clonotype occurred many times. The rearrangement joins TRBV24-1 to TRBJ2-3; D is unresolved. CDR1 and CDR2 from the germline V gene are KGHDR and SFDVKD. Trimming pared 7 bases from V and 1 base from J, leaving 8 bases between. This CDR3 comprises 13 residues. The CDR3 spells CATRGSGTDTQYF. Written as DNA, the CDR3 is TGTGCCACCAGGGGCTCAGGCACAGATACGCAGTATTTT.

The chain has TRBV6-5 and TRBJ2-5, with D possibly being TRBD1 or TRBD2 (5 bases each). Germline V gene sequence: CDR1 MNHEY, CDR2 SVGAGI. V was trimmed by 6 bases and J by 4 bases, leaving 15 bases between them. The CDR3 consists of 14 residues. CDR3 bases: TGTGCCAGCAGCTACGGGACCCTGGCAGAGACCCAGTACTTC. This codes for CASSYGTLAETQYF.

On this clonotype: One end of the junction is discordant with germline, which a read error may explain. The genes are TRBV4-1 and TRBJ1-2; tentatively, D is TRBD1 (6 bases). The CDR3 has 16 residues. CDR1 and CDR2 (germline): MGHRA, YSYEKL. The DNA for the CDR3 is TGCGCCAGCAGCCCAGGAGGGGGGAGCCGTCTCTATGGCTACGCCTTC. Translating it yields CASSPGGGSRLYGYAF.

The CDR3 DNA reads as TGTGCCAGCAGTGAAGCCGGGGACAGAGGAGGCGAGCAGTACTTC. It translates to CASSEAGDRGGEQYF. The V and J genes are TRBV2 and TRBJ2-7, with 7 bases identical to TRBD1. In germline, CDR1 is SNHLY, CDR2 FYNNEI. V shed 0 bases and J 6 bases; nucleotides not matched to a gene: 8. The CDR3 extends over 15 amino acids.

This clonotype was counted ten times or more. This chain joins TRBV7-8 and TRBJ1-3; 9 positions agree with TRBD1. The V segment lost 2 bases and the J segment 3 bases; nucleotides outside the gene matches: 5. Looked up from germline, CDR1 is SGHVS and CDR2 is FQNEAQ. This CDR3 has 16 residues. CDR3 nucleotides: TGTGCCAGCAGCTTAAACAGGGGGCGAGTTGGAAACACCATATATTTT. It yields the protein CASSLNRGRVGNTIYF.